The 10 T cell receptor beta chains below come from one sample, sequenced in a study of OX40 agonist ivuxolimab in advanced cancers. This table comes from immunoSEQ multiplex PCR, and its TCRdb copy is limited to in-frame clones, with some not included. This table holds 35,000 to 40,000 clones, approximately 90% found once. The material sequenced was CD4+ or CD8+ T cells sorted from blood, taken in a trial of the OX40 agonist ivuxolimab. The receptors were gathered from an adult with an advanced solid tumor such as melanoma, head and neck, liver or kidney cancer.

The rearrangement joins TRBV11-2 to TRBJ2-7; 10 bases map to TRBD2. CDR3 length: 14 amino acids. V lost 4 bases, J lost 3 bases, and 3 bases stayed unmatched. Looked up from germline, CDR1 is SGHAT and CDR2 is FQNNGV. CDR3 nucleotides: TGTGCCAGCAGCTATAGCGGGGGGAACTACGAGCAGTACTTC. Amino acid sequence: CASSYSGGNYEQYF.

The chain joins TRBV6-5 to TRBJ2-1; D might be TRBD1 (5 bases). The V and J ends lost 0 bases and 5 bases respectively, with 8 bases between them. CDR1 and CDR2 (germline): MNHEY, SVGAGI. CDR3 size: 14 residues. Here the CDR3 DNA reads TGTGCCAGCAGTTACTCGACAGCCCACAATGAGCAGTTCTTC. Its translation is CASSYSTAHNEQFF.

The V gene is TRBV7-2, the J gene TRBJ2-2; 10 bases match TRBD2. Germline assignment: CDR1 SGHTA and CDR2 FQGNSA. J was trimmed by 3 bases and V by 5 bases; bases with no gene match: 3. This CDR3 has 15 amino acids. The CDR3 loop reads CASSLLAGDTGELFF. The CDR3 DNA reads TGTGCCAGCAGCCTGCTAGCGGGAGACACCGGGGAGCTGTTTTTT.

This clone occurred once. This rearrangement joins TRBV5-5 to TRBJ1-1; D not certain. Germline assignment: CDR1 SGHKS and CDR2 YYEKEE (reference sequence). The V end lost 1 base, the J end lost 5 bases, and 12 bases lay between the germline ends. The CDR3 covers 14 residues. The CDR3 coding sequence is TGTGCCAGCAGCTTGTGGTCTCCGGGGACTGAAGCTTTCTTT. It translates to CASSLWSPGTEAFF.

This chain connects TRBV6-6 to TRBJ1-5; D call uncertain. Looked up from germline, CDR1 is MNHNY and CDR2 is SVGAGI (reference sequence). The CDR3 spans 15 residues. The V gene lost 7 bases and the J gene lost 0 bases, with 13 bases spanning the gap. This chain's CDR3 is CASKTSTYSNQPQHF. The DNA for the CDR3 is TGTGCCAGCAAGACCTCCACTTATAGCAATCAGCCCCAGCATTTT.

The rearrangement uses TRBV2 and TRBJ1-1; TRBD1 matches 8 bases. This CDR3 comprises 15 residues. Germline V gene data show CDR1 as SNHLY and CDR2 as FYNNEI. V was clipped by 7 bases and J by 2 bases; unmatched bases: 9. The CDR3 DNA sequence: TGTGCCAGCACCATACCAGGGGGCCTAAACACTGAAGCTTTCTTT. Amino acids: CASTIPGGLNTEAFF.

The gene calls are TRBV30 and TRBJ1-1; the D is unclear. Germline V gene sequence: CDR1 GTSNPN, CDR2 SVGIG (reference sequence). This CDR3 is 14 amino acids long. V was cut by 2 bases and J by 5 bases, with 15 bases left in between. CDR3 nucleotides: TGTGCCTGGAGTTCATACGAGACGGGGACTGAAGCTTTCTTT. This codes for CAWSSYETGTEAFF.

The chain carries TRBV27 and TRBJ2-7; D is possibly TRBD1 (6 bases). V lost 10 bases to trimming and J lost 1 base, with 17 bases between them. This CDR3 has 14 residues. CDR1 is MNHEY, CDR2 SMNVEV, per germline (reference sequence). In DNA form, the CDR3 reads TGTGCCACAGCTCTTACAGGGAATTCCTACGAGCAGTACTTC. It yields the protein CATALTGNSYEQYF.

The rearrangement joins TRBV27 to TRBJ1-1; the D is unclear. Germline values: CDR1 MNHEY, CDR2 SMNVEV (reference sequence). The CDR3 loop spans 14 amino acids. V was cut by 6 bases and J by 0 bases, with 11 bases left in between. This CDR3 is CASSPGGMNTEAFF. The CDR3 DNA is TGTGCCAGCAGCCCCGGAGGCATGAACACTGAAGCTTTCTTT.

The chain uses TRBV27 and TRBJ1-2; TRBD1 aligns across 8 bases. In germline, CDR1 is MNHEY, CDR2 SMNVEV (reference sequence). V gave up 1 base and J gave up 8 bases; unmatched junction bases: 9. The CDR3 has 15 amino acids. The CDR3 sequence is CASSLYGTGSRGYTF. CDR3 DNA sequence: TGTGCCAGCAGTTTATATGGGACAGGTTCGAGAGGCTACACCTTC.